The 22 T cell receptor beta chains listed next were all sequenced from one sample in a study of CD8+ T cells in alopecia areata. Once RNA had been extracted, it was reverse transcribed into cDNA to act as the sequencing template. TCRdb keeps only in-frame clones here, not all; method: immunoSEQ multiplex PCR. The sample shows about 150,000 clones, around two thirds of them seen only once. Sequencing was performed on CD8+ T cells sorted from blood. These receptors came from a human donor in good health.

This chain joins TRBV5-1 and TRBJ2-7; the D is unclear. Trimming pared 0 bases from V and 7 bases from J, leaving 11 bases between. The germline V gene encodes CDR1 SGHRS and CDR2 YFSETQ. The CDR3 length is 13 residues. CDR3 in DNA: TGCGCCAGCAGCTTGGAGTCTATCCAAGAGCAGTACTTC. It codes for CASSLESIQEQYF.

The chain couples TRBV18 to TRBJ2-1; D gene unclear. CDR3 size: 12 residues. Trimming took off 5 bases at V and 9 bases at J, with 11 bases between the two ends. CDR1 and CDR2 (germline): KGHSH, LQKENI. CDR3 sequence (DNA): TGTGCCAGCTCAGGCTTCGGCGGTGAGCAGTTCTTC. Protein product: CASSGFGGEQFF.

The genes are TRBV19 and TRBJ2-3; TRBD1 or TRBD2 may be the D gene (6 bases each). Trimming took off 3 bases at V and 4 bases at J, with 11 bases between the two ends. CDR3 size: 14 residues. Germline loops: CDR1 LNHDA, CDR2 SQIVND (reference sequence). CDR3 sequence (DNA): TGTGCCAGTAGTATCTCCGGGGGCCCAGATACGCAGTATTTT. It encodes CASSISGGPDTQYF.

This clone was seen more than once but under ten times. The chain couples TRBV29-1 to TRBJ2-1, with D perhaps matching TRBD1 or TRBD2 (5 bases each). Per germline, CDR1 SQVTM and CDR2 ANQGSEA. V was shortened by 4 bases and J by 6 bases, with 16 bases between the two germline ends. The CDR3 runs 14 residues. The CDR3 region has the DNA TGCAGCGTTGGCCTCCGAGGGGTAGGCAATGAGCAGTTCTTC. Its translation: CSVGLRGVGNEQFF.

V gene TRBV7-9 combines with J gene TRBJ2-7, with D tentatively TRBD1 (5 bases). Trimming cost V 5 bases and J 3 bases, with 11 bases left between them. The V gene's germline CDR1 is SEHNR and CDR2 FQNEAQ (reference sequence). The CDR3 runs to 13 residues. For the CDR3, the DNA is TGTGCCAGCAGCCGACCACAGGTCTACGAGCAGTACTTC. It codes for CASSRPQVYEQYF.

The J gene is TRBJ2-3, the V gene TRBV9; TRBD2 matches at 9 bases. V dropped 0 bases and J dropped 0; count of bases not matched to a gene: 2. The CDR3 extends over 16 amino acids. Germline V gives CDR1 SGDLS, CDR2 YYNGEE. CDR3 amino acids: CASSVGLAVSTDTQYF. CDR3 nucleotides: TGTGCCAGCAGCGTAGGACTAGCGGTGAGCACAGATACGCAGTATTTT. The whole variable domain, filled in from reference TRBV9 and TRBJ2-3, reads DSGVTQTPKHLITATGQRVTLRCSPRSGDLSVYWYQQSLDQGLQFLIQYYNGEERAKGNILERFSAQQFPDLHSELNLSSLELGDSALYFCASSVGLAVSTDTQYFGPGTRLTVL.

Ten or more counts support this clone. The V gene is TRBV6-6, the J gene TRBJ2-3; no firm D call. The germline gives CDR1 MNHNY, CDR2 SVGAGI (reference sequence). V was pared by 5 bases and J by 2 bases, with 2 bases between. The CDR3 has 11 amino acids. The DNA for the CDR3 is TGTGCCAGCAGTGACACAGATACGCAGTATTTT. It encodes CASSDTDTQYF.

This clone was observed a handful of times. The chain combines TRBV5-1 with TRBJ2-2; unclear D gene. Germline V gene lookup returns CDR1 SGHRS and CDR2 YFSETQ. V lost 4 bases and J lost 0, with 10 bases in between. CDR3 length equals 15 residues. In DNA form, the CDR3 reads TGCGCCAGCAGCAGCTACGACCCGAACACCGGGGAGCTGTTTTTT. As protein: CASSSYDPNTGELFF.

V usage is TRBV6-5 and J usage is TRBJ1-1; TRBD1 matches 7 bases. The CDR3 sequence is 15 residues long. Germline V lookup: CDR1 MNHEY, CDR2 SVGAGI. The trim removed 3 bases at V and 1 base at J, leaving 5 bases unmatched. The chain's CDR3 is CASSYRDSSNTEAFF. The CDR3 DNA follows: TGTGCCAGCAGTTATCGGGACAGCTCGAACACTGAAGCTTTCTTT.

This clone was counted only a few times. CDR3 residues: CSVRQGTSYEQYF. The CDR3 region has the DNA TGCAGCGTCCGACAGGGGACTAGCTACGAGCAGTACTTC. V is TRBV29-1 and J is TRBJ2-7; the D gene could be TRBD1 or TRBD2 (8 bases each). Germline V gene lookup returns CDR1 SQVTM and CDR2 ANQGSEA. Trimming stripped 6 bases from V and 3 bases from J, with 15 bases between. The CDR3 totals 13 residues.

V is TRBV9 and J is TRBJ2-6; TRBD1 might be the D (5 bases). CDR3 size: 19 residues. Trimming cost V 0 bases and J 0 bases, with 16 bases left between them. Germline-derived CDR1 and CDR2 are SGDLS and YYNGEE. CDR3 DNA sequence: TGTGCCAGCAGCGTAGCGAGACAGATAAGTAGCTCTGGGGCCAACGTCCTGACTTTC. Amino acid sequence: CASSVARQISSSGANVLTF.

Of note for this clone: Other DNA sequences in the same sample also yield this CDR3. The gene calls are TRBV28 and TRBJ2-3; 7 nucleotides agree with TRBD2. CDR1 is MDHEN, CDR2 SYDVKM, per germline. CDR3 size: 14 residues. Losses at the gene ends were 8 bases for V and 4 bases for J; bases not matched to a gene: 9. The CDR3 sequence: CASLTGRSPDTQYF. CDR3 bases: TGTGCCAGCCTAACCGGGAGGTCCCCAGATACGCAGTATTTT.

This clone was seen only a few times. The chain combines TRBV5-1 with TRBJ2-1; D remains unclear. The germline CDR1 and CDR2 sequences are SGHRS and YFSETQ. The CDR3 is made up of 13 amino acids. V lost 0 bases and J lost 7, with 8 bases in between. CDR3 sequence reads: CASSLVMGNEQFF. Written as DNA, the CDR3 is TGCGCCAGCAGCTTGGTCATGGGAAATGAGCAGTTCTTC.

The J gene is TRBJ2-2, the V gene TRBV5-4, with D tentatively TRBD1 (6 bases). Germline V lookup: CDR1 SGHNT, CDR2 YYREEE (reference sequence). This CDR3 region has 15 residues. The V end lost 0 bases, the J end lost 7 bases, and 13 bases lay between the germline ends. CDR3 protein: CASSLEVGGGGELFF. The CDR3 region has the DNA TGTGCCAGCAGCTTGGAAGTTGGGGGCGGCGGGGAGCTGTTTTTT.

This clone was counted between two and nine times. This chain links TRBV19 with TRBJ2-2; 14 bases are a match to TRBD2. This CDR3 is built from 18 residues. Per germline, CDR1 LNHDA and CDR2 SQIVND (reference sequence). V was clipped by 5 bases and J by 3 bases; unmatched bases: 8. The CDR3 DNA reads as TGTGCCAGTAGTCCGGGACTAGCGGGAGTATTCGACACCGGGGAGCTGTTTTTT. Its protein product is CASSPGLAGVFDTGELFF. Supplemented by reference TRBV19 and TRBJ2-2, the full variable domain reads DGGITQSPKYLFRKEGQNVTLSCEQNLNHDAMYWYRQDPGQGLRLIYYSQIVNDFQKGDIAEGYSVSREKKESFPLTVTSAQKNPTAFYLCASSPGLAGVFDTGELFFGEGSRLTVL.

J is TRBJ2-7 and V is TRBV29-1; 11 bases are shared with TRBD1. Germline assignment: CDR1 SQVTM and CDR2 ANQGSEA. The CDR3 is made up of 13 amino acids. V lost 7 bases and J lost 6; bases outside the gene matches: 8. CDR3 loop: CSAEGQGAVEQYF. Written as DNA, the CDR3 is TGCAGCGCCGAAGGACAGGGGGCCGTCGAGCAGTACTTC.

The J gene is TRBJ1-2, the V gene TRBV29-1; no definite D call. Germline lookup yields CDR1 SQVTM and CDR2 ANQGSEA. Trimming pared 2 bases from V and 2 bases from J, leaving 9 bases between. CDR3 length: 13 residues. Written as DNA, the CDR3 is TGCAGCGTTGAATTGGCGGGAAACTATGGCTACACCTTC. Its translation: CSVELAGNYGYTF.

This clone was recorded a few times. The chain has TRBV29-1 and TRBJ1-2, with D unclear. Trimming shortened V by 7 bases and J by 10 bases, and 13 bases separated the two germline ends. From germline, CDR1 is SQVTM and CDR2 ANQGSEA. CDR3 length equals 10 residues. The CDR3 bases are TGCAGCGCCGTCGGAATGGCCTACACCTTC. Protein sequence: CSAVGMAYTF.

The chain uses TRBV6-1 and TRBJ2-5; TRBD1 or TRBD2 may be the D gene (5 bases each). Germline V lookup: CDR1 MNHNS, CDR2 SASEGT. With 4 bases removed from V and 5 bases from J, the gap between germline ends came to 14 bases. The CDR3 totals 14 residues. This chain's CDR3 is CASSVGDPQETQYF. The CDR3 DNA reads TGTGCCAGCAGTGTCGGGGACCCCCAGGAGACCCAGTACTTC.

This chain joins TRBV25-1 and TRBJ1-1; D perhaps matches TRBD1 (5 bases). The V end lost 4 bases, the J end lost 3 bases, and 18 bases lay between the germline ends. This CDR3 is 16 amino acids long. The germline CDR1 and CDR2 sequences are MGHDK and SYGVNS. The CDR3 DNA is TGTGCCAGCAGTGGCCCAAGTTTGGGCAGGGACACTGAAGCTTTCTTT. Translated: CASSGPSLGRDTEAFF.

A few counts support this clone. The chain combines TRBV29-1 with TRBJ2-1, with 10 positions matching TRBD1. The CDR3 contains 13 residues. After removal of 3 bases from V and 7 bases from J, the junction contained 3 bases not matched to a gene. Per the germline V gene, CDR1 is SQVTM and CDR2 is ANQGSEA. DNA for the CDR3: TGCAGCGTTGAGGGGGACAGGGGAAATGAGCAGTTCTTC. Protein: CSVEGDRGNEQFF.

The gene calls are TRBV13 and TRBJ2-1; 8 nucleotides align to TRBD2. The V gene's germline CDR1 is PRHDT and CDR2 FYEKMQ (reference sequence). The CDR3 length is 17 residues. J lost 4 bases, V lost 4 bases, and 12 bases had no gene match. CDR3 protein: CASSSTAGGGIYNEQFF. Here the CDR3 DNA reads TGTGCCAGCAGCTCCACCGCGGGGGGCGGGATATACAATGAGCAGTTCTTC. Full variable domain (rest looked up from reference TRBV13 and TRBJ2-1): AAGVIQSPRHLIKEKRETATLKCYPIPRHDTVYWYQQGPGQDPQFLISFYEKMQSDKGSIPDRFSAQQFSDYHSELNMSSLELGDSALYFCASSSTAGGGIYNEQFFGPGTRLTVL.